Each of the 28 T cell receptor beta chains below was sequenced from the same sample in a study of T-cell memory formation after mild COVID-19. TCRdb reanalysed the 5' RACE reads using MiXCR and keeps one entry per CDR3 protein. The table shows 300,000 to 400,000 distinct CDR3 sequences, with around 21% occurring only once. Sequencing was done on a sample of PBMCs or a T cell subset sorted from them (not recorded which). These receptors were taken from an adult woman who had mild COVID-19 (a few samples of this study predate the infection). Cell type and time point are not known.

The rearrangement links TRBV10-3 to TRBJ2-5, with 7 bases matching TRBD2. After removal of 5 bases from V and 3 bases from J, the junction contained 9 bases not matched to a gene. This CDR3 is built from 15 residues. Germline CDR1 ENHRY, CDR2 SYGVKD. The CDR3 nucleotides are TGTGCCATCAGTACGGGGGAGGGAGCGGAAGAGACCCAGTACTTC. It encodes CAISTGEGAEETQYF.

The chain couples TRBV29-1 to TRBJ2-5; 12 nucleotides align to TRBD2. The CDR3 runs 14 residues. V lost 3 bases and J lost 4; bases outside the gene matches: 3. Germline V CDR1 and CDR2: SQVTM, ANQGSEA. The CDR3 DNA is TGCAGCGTTGAGTTGGGACTAGCGGGAGAGACCCAGTACTTC. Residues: CSVELGLAGETQYF.

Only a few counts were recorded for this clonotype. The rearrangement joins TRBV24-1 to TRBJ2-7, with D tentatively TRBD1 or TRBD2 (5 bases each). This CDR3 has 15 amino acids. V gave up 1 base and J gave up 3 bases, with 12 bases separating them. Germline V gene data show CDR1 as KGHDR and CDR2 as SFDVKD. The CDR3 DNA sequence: TGTGCCACCAGTGATTTCCCCAGGGACGGCTACGAGCAGTACTTC. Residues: CATSDFPRDGYEQYF.

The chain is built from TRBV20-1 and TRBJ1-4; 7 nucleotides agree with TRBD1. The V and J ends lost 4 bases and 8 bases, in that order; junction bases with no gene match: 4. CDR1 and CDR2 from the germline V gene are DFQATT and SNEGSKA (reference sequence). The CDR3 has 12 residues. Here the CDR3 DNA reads TGCAGTGCTAAGACAGGGCGGGAAAAACTGTTTTTT. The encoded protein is CSAKTGREKLFF.

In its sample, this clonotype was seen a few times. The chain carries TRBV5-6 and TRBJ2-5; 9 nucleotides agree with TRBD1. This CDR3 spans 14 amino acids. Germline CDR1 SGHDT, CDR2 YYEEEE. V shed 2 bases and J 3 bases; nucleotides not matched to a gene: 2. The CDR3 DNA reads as TGTGCCAGCAGCTTCGGGACAGGGAAAGAGACCCAGTACTTC. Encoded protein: CASSFGTGKETQYF.

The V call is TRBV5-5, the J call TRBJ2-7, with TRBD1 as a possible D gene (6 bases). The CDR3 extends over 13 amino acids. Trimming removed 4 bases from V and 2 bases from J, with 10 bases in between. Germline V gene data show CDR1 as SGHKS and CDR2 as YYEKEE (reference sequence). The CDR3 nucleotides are TGTGCCAGCAGCACACAGGGTCCCTACGAGCAGTACTTC. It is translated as CASSTQGPYEQYF. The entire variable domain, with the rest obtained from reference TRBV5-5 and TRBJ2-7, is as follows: DAGVTQSPTHLIKTRGQQVTLRCSPISGHKSVSWYQQVLGQGPQFIFQYYEKEERGRGNFPDRFSARQFPNYSSELNVNALLLGDSALYLCASSTQGPYEQYFGPGTRLTVT.

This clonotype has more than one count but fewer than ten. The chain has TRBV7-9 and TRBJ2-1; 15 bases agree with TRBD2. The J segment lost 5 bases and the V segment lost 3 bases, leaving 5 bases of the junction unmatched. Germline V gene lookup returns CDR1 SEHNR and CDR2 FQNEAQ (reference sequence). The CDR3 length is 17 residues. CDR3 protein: CASSFWTSGGVNNEQFF. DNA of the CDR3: TGTGCCAGCAGCTTCTGGACTAGCGGGGGGGTTAACAATGAGCAGTTCTTC.

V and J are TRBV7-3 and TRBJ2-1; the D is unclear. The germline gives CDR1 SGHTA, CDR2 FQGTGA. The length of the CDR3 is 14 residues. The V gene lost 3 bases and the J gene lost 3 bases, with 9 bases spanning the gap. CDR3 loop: CASSLSPDYNEQFF. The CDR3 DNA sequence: TGTGCCAGCAGCTTGAGCCCCGACTACAATGAGCAGTTCTTC.

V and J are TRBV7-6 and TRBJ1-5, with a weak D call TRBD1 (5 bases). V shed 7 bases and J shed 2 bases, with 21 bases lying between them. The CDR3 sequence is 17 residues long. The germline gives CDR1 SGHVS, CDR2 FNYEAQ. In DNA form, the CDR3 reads TGTGCCAGCACCGTGGGGACGGATCTTTGTGGCAATCAGCCCCAGCATTTT. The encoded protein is CASTVGTDLCGNQPQHF.

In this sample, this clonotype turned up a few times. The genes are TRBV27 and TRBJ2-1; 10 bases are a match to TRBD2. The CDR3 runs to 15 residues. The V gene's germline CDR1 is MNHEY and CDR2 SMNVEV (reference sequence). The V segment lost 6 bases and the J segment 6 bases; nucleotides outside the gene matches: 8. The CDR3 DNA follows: TGTGCCAGCAGCCTAAGCGGGAGGGCCTCCAATGAGCAGTTCTTC. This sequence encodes CASSLSGRASNEQFF.

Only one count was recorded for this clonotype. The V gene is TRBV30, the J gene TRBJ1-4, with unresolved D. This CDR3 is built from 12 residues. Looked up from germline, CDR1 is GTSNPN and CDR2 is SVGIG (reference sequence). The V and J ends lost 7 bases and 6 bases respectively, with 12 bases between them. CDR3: CALQLVDEKLFF. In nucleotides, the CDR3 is TGTGCCTTGCAGCTGGTGGATGAAAAACTGTTTTTT.

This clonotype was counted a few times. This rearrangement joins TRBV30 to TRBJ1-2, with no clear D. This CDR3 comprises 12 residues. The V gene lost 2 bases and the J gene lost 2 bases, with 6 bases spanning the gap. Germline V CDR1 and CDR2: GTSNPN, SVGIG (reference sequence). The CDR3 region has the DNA TGTGCCTGGAGTTCGGGGAACTATGGCTACACCTTC. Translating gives CAWSSGNYGYTF.

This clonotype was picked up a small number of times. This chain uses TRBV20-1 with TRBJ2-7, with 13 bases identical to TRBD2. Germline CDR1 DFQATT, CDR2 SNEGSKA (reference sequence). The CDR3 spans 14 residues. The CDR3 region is CRAGLAGAVDEQYF. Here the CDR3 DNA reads TGCAGGGCCGGACTAGCGGGAGCGGTCGACGAGCAGTACTTC.

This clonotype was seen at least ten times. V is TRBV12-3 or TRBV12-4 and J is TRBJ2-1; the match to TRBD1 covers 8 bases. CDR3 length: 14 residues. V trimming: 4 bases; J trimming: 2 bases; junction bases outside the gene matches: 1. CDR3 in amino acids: CASSWTGTYNEQFF. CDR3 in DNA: TGTGCCAGCAGTTGGACAGGGACCTACAATGAGCAGTTCTTC.

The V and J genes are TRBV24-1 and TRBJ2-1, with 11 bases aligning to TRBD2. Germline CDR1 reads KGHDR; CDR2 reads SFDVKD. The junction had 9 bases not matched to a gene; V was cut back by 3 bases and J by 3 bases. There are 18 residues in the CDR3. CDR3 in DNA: TGTGCCACCAGTGATCTACTAGCGGGAGAGAGGGGCTACAATGAGCAGTTCTTC. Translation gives CATSDLLAGERGYNEQFF.

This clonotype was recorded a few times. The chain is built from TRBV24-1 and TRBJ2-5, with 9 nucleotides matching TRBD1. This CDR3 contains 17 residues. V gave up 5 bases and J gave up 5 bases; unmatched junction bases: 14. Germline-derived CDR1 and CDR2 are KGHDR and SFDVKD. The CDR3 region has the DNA TGTGCCACCAGTGCCCTGACGATACAGGGGGCCAAGGAGACCCAGTACTTC. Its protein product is CATSALTIQGAKETQYF.

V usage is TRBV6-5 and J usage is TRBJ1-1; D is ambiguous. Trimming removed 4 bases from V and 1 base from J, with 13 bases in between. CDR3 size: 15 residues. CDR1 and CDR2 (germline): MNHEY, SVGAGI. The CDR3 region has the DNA TGTGCCAGCAGTTCCGGCGTCTGGAAGAACACTGAAGCTTTCTTT. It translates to CASSSGVWKNTEAFF.

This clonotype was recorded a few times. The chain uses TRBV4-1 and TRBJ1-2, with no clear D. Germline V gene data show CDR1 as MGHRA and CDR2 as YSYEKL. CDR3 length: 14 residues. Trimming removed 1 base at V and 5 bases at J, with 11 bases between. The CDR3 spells CASSQVTARYGYTF. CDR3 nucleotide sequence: TGCGCCAGCAGCCAAGTGACGGCACGATATGGCTACACCTTC.

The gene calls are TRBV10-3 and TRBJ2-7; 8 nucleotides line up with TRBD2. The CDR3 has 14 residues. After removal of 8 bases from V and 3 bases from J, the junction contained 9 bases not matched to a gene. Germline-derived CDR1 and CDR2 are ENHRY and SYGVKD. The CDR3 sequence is CAISGGSSNYEQYF. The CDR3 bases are TGTGCCATCTCGGGAGGGTCTTCGAACTACGAGCAGTACTTC.

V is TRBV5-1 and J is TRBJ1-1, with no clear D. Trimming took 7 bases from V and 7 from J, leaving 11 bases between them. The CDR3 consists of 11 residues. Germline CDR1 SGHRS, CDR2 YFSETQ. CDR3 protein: CASPPYSEAFF. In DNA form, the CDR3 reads TGCGCCAGCCCTCCTTACAGTGAAGCTTTCTTT.

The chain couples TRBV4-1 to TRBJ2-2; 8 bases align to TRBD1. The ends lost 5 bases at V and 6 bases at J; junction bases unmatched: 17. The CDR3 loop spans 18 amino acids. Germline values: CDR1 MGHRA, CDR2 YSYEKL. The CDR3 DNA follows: TGCGCCAGCAGCTCCTCGCCCCGACAGGGGAATCGAGCCGGGGAGCTGTTTTTT. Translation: CASSSSPRQGNRAGELFF.

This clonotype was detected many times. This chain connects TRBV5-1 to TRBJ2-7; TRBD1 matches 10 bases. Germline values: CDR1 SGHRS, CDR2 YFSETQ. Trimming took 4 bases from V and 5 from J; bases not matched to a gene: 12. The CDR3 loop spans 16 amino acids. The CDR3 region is CASSQIAGTGAHEQYF. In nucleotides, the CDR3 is TGCGCCAGCAGCCAAATCGCCGGGACAGGGGCCCACGAGCAGTACTTC.

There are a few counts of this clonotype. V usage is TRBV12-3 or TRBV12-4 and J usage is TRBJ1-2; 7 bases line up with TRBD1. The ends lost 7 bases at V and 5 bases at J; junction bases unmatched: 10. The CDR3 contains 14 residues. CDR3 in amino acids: CASTLTGTSYGYTF. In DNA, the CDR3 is TGTGCCAGCACCCTGACAGGGACCAGTTATGGCTACACCTTC.

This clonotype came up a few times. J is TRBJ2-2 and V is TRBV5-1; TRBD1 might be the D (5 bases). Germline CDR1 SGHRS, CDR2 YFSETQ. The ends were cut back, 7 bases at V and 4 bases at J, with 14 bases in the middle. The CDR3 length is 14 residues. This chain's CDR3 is CASQGGQPTGELFF. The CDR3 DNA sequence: TGCGCCAGCCAAGGTGGACAACCCACCGGGGAGCTGTTTTTT.

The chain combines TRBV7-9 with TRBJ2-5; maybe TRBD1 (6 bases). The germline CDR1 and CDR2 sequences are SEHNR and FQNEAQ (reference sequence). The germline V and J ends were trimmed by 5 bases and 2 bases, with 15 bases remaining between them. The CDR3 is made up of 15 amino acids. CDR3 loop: CASSPTQTGQETQYF. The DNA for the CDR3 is TGTGCCAGCAGCCCGACCCAGACAGGTCAAGAGACCCAGTACTTC.

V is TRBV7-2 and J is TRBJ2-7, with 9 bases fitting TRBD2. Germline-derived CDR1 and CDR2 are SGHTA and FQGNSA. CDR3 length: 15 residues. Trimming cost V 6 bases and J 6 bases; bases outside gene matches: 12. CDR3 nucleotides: TGTGCCAGCAGTGAAGCTAGCGGGACCCCTGTCGAGCAGTACTTC. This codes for CASSEASGTPVEQYF.

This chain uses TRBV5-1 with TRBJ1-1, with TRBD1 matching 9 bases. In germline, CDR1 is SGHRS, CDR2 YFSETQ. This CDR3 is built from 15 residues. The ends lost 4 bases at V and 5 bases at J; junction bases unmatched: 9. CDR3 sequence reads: CASSRGPGTGTEAFF. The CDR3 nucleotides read TGCGCCAGCAGCCGAGGTCCCGGGACAGGGACTGAAGCTTTCTTT.

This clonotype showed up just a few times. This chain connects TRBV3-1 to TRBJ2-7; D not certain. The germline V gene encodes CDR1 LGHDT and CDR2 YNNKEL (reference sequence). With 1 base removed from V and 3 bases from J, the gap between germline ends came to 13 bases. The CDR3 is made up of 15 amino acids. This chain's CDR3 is CASSQVCLRHYEQYF. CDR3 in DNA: TGTGCCAGCAGCCAAGTGTGTCTGAGACACTACGAGCAGTACTTC.